The T cell receptor beta chain under discussion was sequenced for a study of blood T cells in healthy people across ages. CDR1 SGHVS and CDR2 FQNEAQ come from the germline V gene. The V end was cut by 0 bases, the J end by 5 bases, with 14 bases between. This CDR3 is 16 amino acids long. PCR was performed a second time for about 7 to 12 cycles using a sample-barcoded 5' primer and a J-beta primer mix. MiXCR, applied by TCRdb to the 5' RACE reads, yields one record per CDR3 protein. Of about 800,000 distinct CDR3 sequences in the sample, around a quarter were seen once. Another study also made use of these data, one on T cells of mothers and their children.

This sequence originates from a boy between 10 and 17 years old in good health. The sample was blood. V and J are TRBV7-8 and TRBJ2-1; no definite D call. CDR3 nucleotide sequence: TGTGCCAGCAGCTTAGCGCCAGCGCAATCTAACAATGAGCAGTTCTTC. It is translated as CASSLAPAQSNNEQFF. Filled out from reference TRBV7-8 and TRBJ2-1, the complete variable domain reads GAGVSQSPRYKVAKRGQDVALRCDPISGHVSLFWYQQALGQGPEFLTYFQNEAQLDKSGLPSDRFFAERPEGSVSTLKIQRTQQEDSAVYLCASSLAPAQSNNEQFFGPGTRLTVL.